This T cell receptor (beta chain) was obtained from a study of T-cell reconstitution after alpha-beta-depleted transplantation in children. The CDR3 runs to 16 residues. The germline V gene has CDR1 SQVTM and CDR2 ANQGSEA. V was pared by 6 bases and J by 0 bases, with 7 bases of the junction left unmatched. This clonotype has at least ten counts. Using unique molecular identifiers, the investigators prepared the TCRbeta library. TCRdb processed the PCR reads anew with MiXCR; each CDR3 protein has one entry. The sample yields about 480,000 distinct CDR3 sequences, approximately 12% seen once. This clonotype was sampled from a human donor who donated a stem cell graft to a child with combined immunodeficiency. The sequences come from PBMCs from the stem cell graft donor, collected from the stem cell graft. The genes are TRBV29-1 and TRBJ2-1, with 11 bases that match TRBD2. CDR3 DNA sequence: TGCAGCGTGCTAGCGGGAGGAAGGAGCTCCTACAATGAGCAGTTCTTC. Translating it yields CSVLAGGRSSYNEQFF.